Below are 9 T cell receptor beta chains sequenced from a single sample in a study of vaccination and CD4 T cells after COVID-19. Their antigens are not known. The Oncomine TCR Beta short-read assay sequenced DNA from cultured CD4+ T cells. MiXCR, run by TCRdb on the PCR reads, gives a single entry per CDR3 protein. The profile shows approximately 24,000 distinct CDR3 sequences, about three fifths of them singletons. Documented treatment: roughly 11-day PBMC culture with coronavirus spike peptide pools or control peptides (ViraFEST assay). The sequenced sample consisted of CD4+ T cells from blood, cultured in vitro. The receptors were sampled from a human donor who had recovered from COVID-19.

The J gene is TRBJ1-1, the V gene TRBV2; unclear D gene. Germline V gene sequence: CDR1 SNHLY, CDR2 FYNNEI. The V end was cut by 4 bases, the J end by 6 bases, with 12 bases between. The CDR3 sequence is 13 residues long. This CDR3 reads CASSGTFGAEAFF. CDR3 nucleotides: TGTGCCAGCAGTGGTACCTTTGGGGCTGAAGCTTTCTTT.

The chain carries TRBV5-8 and TRBJ2-7; D is perhaps TRBD1 or TRBD2 (5 bases each). CDR1 and CDR2 from the germline V gene are SGHTS and YDEGEE. V was clipped by 4 bases and J by 2 bases, with 16 bases between them. The CDR3 totals 15 residues. The CDR3, as DNA: TGTGCCAGCAGCGTATTTACCGGGACCCCCTACGAGCAGTACTTC. Translating gives CASSVFTGTPYEQYF. Complete variable domain (other parts from reference TRBV5-8 and TRBJ2-7): EAGVTQSPTHLIKTRGQQATLRCSPISGHTSVYWYQQALGLGLQFLLWYDEGEERNRGNFPPRFSGRQFPNYSSELNVNALELEDSALYLCASSVFTGTPYEQYFGPGTRLTVT.

The chain is built from TRBV20-1 and TRBJ1-2, with D hard to call. The germline gives CDR1 DFQATT, CDR2 SNEGSKA (reference sequence). The CDR3 is 15 residues long. Between the trimmed V and J ends, which lost 6 bases and 0 bases, there was a span of 17 bases. This CDR3 reads CSAKGRGETNYGYTF. CDR3 nucleotides: TGCAGTGCCAAGGGTCGGGGAGAAACTAACTATGGCTACACCTTC.

This clonotype was counted between two and nine times. The chain links TRBV15 to TRBJ2-7, with 7 bases lining up with TRBD2. V dropped 0 bases and J dropped 4; count of bases not matched to a gene: 9. The CDR3 has 16 amino acids. CDR1 is LNHNV and CDR2 is YYDKDF in the germline V gene (reference sequence). CDR3 nucleotides: TGTGCCACCAGCAGAGATGGGAGGGGACGGAATTACGAGCAGTACTTC. The encoded protein is CATSRDGRGRNYEQYF.

This clonotype appeared a few times. The rearrangement joins TRBV20-1 to TRBJ2-5; 8 nucleotides align to TRBD2. The CDR3 runs to 16 residues. The germline gives CDR1 DFQATT, CDR2 SNEGSKA (reference sequence). V lost 6 bases and J lost 1; bases outside the gene matches: 13. The CDR3 loop is CSASDKAGVLQETQYF. The CDR3 DNA is TGCAGTGCCAGCGATAAAGCGGGAGTCCTCCAAGAGACCCAGTACTTC.

This clonotype has a handful of counts. The chain uses TRBV6-1 and TRBJ2-7; TRBD2 agrees at 8 bases. This CDR3 contains 14 residues. CDR1 is MNHNS and CDR2 is SASEGT in the germline V gene. Losses at the gene ends were 7 bases for V and 0 bases for J; bases not matched to a gene: 5. The CDR3 loop is CASKAGTSSYEQYF. The CDR3 DNA follows: TGTGCCAGCAAGGCAGGGACTAGCTCCTACGAGCAGTACTTC.

The chain recombines TRBV15 with TRBJ1-2, with 7 bases identical to TRBD1. The CDR3 is 15 residues long. The V segment lost 1 base and the J segment 4 bases; nucleotides outside the gene matches: 6. CDR1 LNHNV and CDR2 YYDKDF come from the germline V gene (reference sequence). The CDR3 DNA reads TGTGCCACCAGCAGAGTTCGGGACAGCCTCTATGGCTACACCTTC. The encoded protein is CATSRVRDSLYGYTF. The full variable domain, its missing parts supplied by reference TRBV15 and TRBJ1-2, is DAMVIQNPRYQVTQFGKPVTLSCSQTLNHNVMYWYQQKSSQAPKLLFHYYDKDFNNEADTPDNFQSRRPNTSFCFLDIRSPGLGDTAMYLCATSRVRDSLYGYTFGSGTRLTVV.

J is TRBJ2-7 and V is TRBV27, with D possibly being TRBD2 (5 bases). The CDR3 covers 16 residues. Trimming stripped 8 bases from V and 5 bases from J, with 25 bases between. Germline V gene lookup returns CDR1 MNHEY and CDR2 SMNVEV (reference sequence). The CDR3 coding sequence is TGTGCCAGCGCTCCTCCTTACCCTCGGGATCTCGACGAGCAGTACTTC. Residues: CASAPPYPRDLDEQYF.

This chain uses TRBV7-3 with TRBJ1-1; D gene uncertain. The germline CDR1 and CDR2 sequences are SGHTA and FQGTGA. Trimming pared 3 bases from V and 2 bases from J, leaving 7 bases between. The CDR3 is made up of 13 amino acids. The CDR3 DNA is TGTGCCAGCAGCTTGAAGGACAACACTGAAGCTTTCTTT. Protein product: CASSLKDNTEAFF.